This TCR beta chain was sequenced for a study of cytomegalovirus exposure and HLA in healthy donors. To note about this clone: Its antigen is as yet unknown.

Study-level points and caveats: Reports credit the classifier with highly specific, highly sensitive diagnosis of cytomegalovirus status. Follow-up analysis later connected one missense variant in DCLRE1C with trimming of TCR beta V- and J-genes.

V was shortened by 0 bases and J by 1 base, with 10 bases between the two germline ends. Germline V CDR1 and CDR2: GTSNPN, SVGIG (reference sequence). CDR3 size: 15 residues. PCR used 60 Vbeta primers and 13 Jbeta primers. Sequencing was performed with immunoSEQ multiplex PCR; in TCRdb, only in-frame clones are kept and a portion is missing. This table holds 100,000 to 150,000 clones, roughly 80% found once. The sample consisted of PBMCs. The chain combines TRBV30 with TRBJ1-3; unclear D gene. The clonotype originates from a young man in good health and CMV-seropositive. The CDR3 region is CAWSVGTRSGNTIYF. In DNA, the CDR3 is TGTGCCTGGAGTGTTGGCACGCGGTCTGGAAACACCATATATTTT. Complete variable domain (other parts from reference TRBV30 and TRBJ1-3): SQTIHQWPATLVQPVGSPLSLECTVEGTSNPNLYWYRQAAGRGLQLLFYSVGIGQISSEVPQNLSASRPQDRQFILSSKKLLLSDSGFYLCAWSVGTRSGNTIYFGEGSWLTVV.